The source of this TCR beta chain is a study of CD8 T cells in ankylosing spondylitis (dated by TCRdb to the late 2010s). About the investigation overall: To find TCR variants linked to disease, the study profiled T cell receptor beta repertoires in ankylosing spondylitis patients and healthy donors. The whole study cohort included some 100 healthy donors and 20 to 30 ankylosing spondylitis patients. Peripheral blood samples were taken, and synovial fluid was additionally collected from ankylosing spondylitis patients. General study outcomes and caveats: Blood from ankylosing spondylitis patients appeared to be characterized by a TCR beta motif composed of 7 to 9 highly homologous amino acid variants. According to the report, matched synovial fluid samples from ankylosing spondylitis patients were significantly enriched for the disease-linked clones. Some of the motif variants had been reported before in the synovial fluid and blood of reactive arthritis patients, a finding that suggests common disease-initiation mechanisms. In peripheral blood, the disease-linked clones were found at relatively low frequencies and had a CD8+ phenotype.

Between the V and J ends, shortened by 2 bases and 5 bases respectively, the junction contains 16 bases. CDR1 and CDR2 are drawn from the germline V gene: SGHRS, YFSETQ. The CDR3 contains 15 residues, cysteine and phenylalanine counted. Only the CDR3 DNA stays, 45 bases, in frame from base 1. The listed sequencing device is Illumina HiSeq 2500. Quantitative 5'-RACE with molecular barcodes was the method used to prepare the TCR beta libraries. For the original study's pipeline: A new computational method, built on a probabilistic model of VDJ rearrangement, was used to identify disease-linked TCR variants. Clones were called with MiXCR by TCRdb after fastp trimmed the public reads at Q25, and only in-frame beta chains were retained. Merged by CDR3 protein, the rows form single entries marked with the most common genes and DNA. The V and J calls reflect TCRdb's pipeline rather than the authors' work. This sample gives over 150,000 distinct CDR3 sequences in total; 15% to 20% of them show up just once. The ten largest clonotypes hold more than 3.5% of the sample.

This clonotype was seen more than once but under ten times. Its antigen is not yet known. Base-call qualities are not available, and no considerably larger clone is one nucleotide away. Recombination linked TRBV5-1 to TRBJ2-5; a tentative D match to TRBD1 spans 6 bases. The source is a male donor between 5 and 29 years old with ankylosing spondylitis or in good health (not recorded which). Donor details come from another sample of the same person, matched by shared clones. The sequencing sample was made of blood, either unsorted or a sorted T cell fraction (not recorded which). The DNA is TGCGCCAGCAGCTTTGGGTCAGGGGATTGGGAGACCCAGTACTTC. It translates to CASSFGSGDWETQYF.